Listed below are T cell receptor beta chains from one sample, sequenced in a study of blood T cells in healthy people across ages. One entry per CDR3 protein, called by TCRdb with MiXCR from the 5' RACE reads. The sample comprises just over 1 million distinct CDR3 sequences, more than 35% of which are singletons, and approximately 19% rests with the top ten. The sequencing input was blood. All receptors come from a woman aged 55-69 years in good health. Both conserved end residues are part of each CDR3. The D gene is left open where the match is weak. Clone size is stated in some rows and not others, as once, few, many or a class when expanded.

size,V,D,J,DNA,CDR3
.,TRBV12-3/TRBV12-4,TRBD1,TRBJ2-5,TGTGCCAGCAGTCCAGGGACAGGCGCCCAAGAGACCCAGTACTTC,CASSPGTGAQETQYF
once,TRBV27,.,TRBJ2-7,TGTGCCAGCAGCTCCCCACAAGTCGGGGGTAGACCCTACGAGCAGTACTTC,CASSSPQVGGRPYEQYF
.,TRBV5-1,.,TRBJ2-5,TGCGCCAGCAGCTTGGAACCCGGGGTTGGAGAGACCCAGTACTTC,CASSLEPGVGETQYF
few,TRBV5-5,TRBD2,TRBJ2-4,TGTGCCAGCAGCTTGGCCGGGGGGGGACTAGCCAAAAACATTCAGTACTTC,CASSLAGGGLAKNIQYF
.,TRBV5-6,TRBD2,TRBJ2-1,TGTGCCAGCAGCCACGCACTAGCGGGAAGATACAATGAGCAGTTCTTC,CASSHALAGRYNEQFF
.,TRBV11-1,.,TRBJ2-1,TGTGCCAGCAGCTTATTGCTCCGGGATAGCGGCTACAATGAGCAGTTCTTC,CASSLLLRDSGYNEQFF
few,TRBV6-2/TRBV6-3,.,TRBJ2-5,TGTGCCAGCAATCGGGTAAGGATGGAAGAAGAGCAGTACTTC,CASNRVRMEEEQYF
few,TRBV20-1,.,TRBJ2-1,TGCAGTGCTAGTTCGGCGGCGCCAGGGCACCTTGAGCAGTTCTTC,CSASSAAPGHLEQFF
.,TRBV27,.,TRBJ2-7,TGTGCCAGCAGTTTAGTGGGAGTAGTCAACGAGCAGTACTTC,CASSLVGVVNEQYF
.,TRBV19,TRBD1,TRBJ2-1,TGTGCCAGTAGCTTACTATCCGGGACAGGGGGTCGGTTCTTC,CASSLLSGTGGRFF
few,TRBV5-1,.,TRBJ2-1,TGCGCCAGCAGCTTGCAGGGATTGGGAGAGACCCAGTTCTTC,CASSLQGLGETQFF
.,TRBV6-6,.,TRBJ2-3,TGTGCCAGCAGACCGGGGGGTGGGGGGCGTCTTGCAGATACGCAGTATTTT,CASRPGGGGRLADTQYF
few,TRBV29-1,.,TRBJ2-7,TGCAGCGTTGGGGCCCCGGGACGGAGCTCCTACGAGCAGTACTTC,CSVGAPGRSSYEQYF
few,TRBV27,.,TRBJ2-1,TGTGCCAGCAGTTCCTACTCCGCGTACAATGAGCAGTTCTTC,CASSSYSAYNEQFF
few,TRBV20-1,TRBD1,TRBJ2-5,TGCAGTGCTAGGCCAATAGGGGGCCGCGATACCCAGTACTTC,CSARPIGGRDTQYF
few,TRBV12-3/TRBV12-4,TRBD1,TRBJ2-3,TGTGCCAGCAGTTTCGAGGACAGGTCCACAGATACGCAGTATTTT,CASSFEDRSTDTQYF
.,TRBV28,.,TRBJ2-7,TGTGCCAGCAGTCCACTTATCACACAGGGCTACGAGCAGTACTTC,CASSPLITQGYEQYF
few,TRBV14,.,TRBJ2-1,TGTGCCAGCAGCCAAGATCTGGTGGCTGAGCAGTTCTTC,CASSQDLVAEQFF
.,TRBV6-5,.,TRBJ2-3,TGTGCCAGCAGCCTTTTGAGACTAACCAGCGGGGATACGCAGTATTTT,CASSLLRLTSGDTQYF
few,TRBV20-1,TRBD1,TRBJ2-5,TGCAGTGCTGCCGGGACAGCCATAGACCAAGAGACCCAGTACTTC,CSAAGTAIDQETQYF
few,TRBV28,.,TRBJ2-7,TGTGCCAGCACCCCCGGTTACGAGCAGTACTTC,CASTPGYEQYF
.,TRBV20-1,.,TRBJ2-5,TGCAGTGCTAGTTCCGGGGTGGAGATGGAGACCCAGTACTTC,CSASSGVEMETQYF
few,TRBV2,.,TRBJ2-3,TGTGCCAGCAGTGAGGACACTCCTGGTCCAGATACGCAGTATTTT,CASSEDTPGPDTQYF
.,TRBV6-6,.,TRBJ1-1,TGTGCCAGCAGTTACAGGGTTACTGAAGCTTTCTTT,CASSYRVTEAFF
many,TRBV6-1,.,TRBJ1-5,TGTGCCAGCAGTGAAAGGTTCTCCAGGGATGGTATCCAGCCCCAGCATTTT,CASSERFSRDGIQPQHF
few,TRBV6-5,TRBD2,TRBJ2-1,TGTGCCAGCAGTTACTCCCTAGCGGGAGTTCGGTTCTTC,CASSYSLAGVRFF
few,TRBV29-1,.,TRBJ2-5,TGCAGCGTTGACGGCCAGACCCAGTACTTC,CSVDGQTQYF
.,TRBV12-3/TRBV12-4,.,TRBJ2-7,TGTGCCAGCAGAAGGGACACAACCTACGAGCAGTACTTC,CASRRDTTYEQYF
few,TRBV14,.,TRBJ2-3,TGTGCCAGCAGCCAAGGGGGAATTGGAGATACGCAGTATTTT,CASSQGGIGDTQYF
.,TRBV12-3/TRBV12-4,.,TRBJ2-3,TGTGCCAGCAGTTTAACCGCGGGACTCACAGATACGCAGTATTTT,CASSLTAGLTDTQYF
few,TRBV24-1,.,TRBJ2-1,TGTGCCACCAGAACTCGGGAGTCCTCCTACAATGAGCAGTTCTTC,CATRTRESSYNEQFF
.,TRBV5-4,.,TRBJ2-4,TGTGCCAGCAGCTTGTCGGAGATGAACATTCAGTACTTC,CASSLSEMNIQYF
.,TRBV3-1,.,TRBJ2-4,TGTGCCAGCAGCCAAGTTTGGGGGGAGAGAAACATTCAGTACTTC,CASSQVWGERNIQYF
.,TRBV20-1,.,TRBJ2-5,TGCAGTGCTAGGGGAGACCAAGAGACCCAGTACTTC,CSARGDQETQYF
.,TRBV11-1,.,TRBJ2-7,TGTGCCAGCAGCTTTACCGCACAGTCCTACGAGCAGTACTTC,CASSFTAQSYEQYF
few,TRBV6-6,TRBD1,TRBJ2-7,TGTGCCAGCAGCTCCAGGGGGCCTTCCTACGAGCAGTACTTC,CASSSRGPSYEQYF
.,TRBV27,.,TRBJ2-5,TGTGCCAGCAGTTTCTCCAGACAAGAGACCCAGTACTTC,CASSFSRQETQYF
.,TRBV6-1,TRBD1,TRBJ2-1,TGTGCCAGCAGTGAAGAGGCAGGGGGCTCGGCGTACAATGAGCAGTTCTTC,CASSEEAGGSAYNEQFF
.,TRBV29-1,.,TRBJ2-1,TGCAGCGGACCGCAGGCAAGCTCCTACAATGAGCGGTTCTTC,CSGPQASSYNERFF
few,TRBV6-2/TRBV6-3,.,TRBJ1-2,TGTGCCAGCAGTTACACCTGGGAAGCCGGCTACACCTTC,CASSYTWEAGYTF
.,TRBV7-9,TRBD2,TRBJ2-5,TGTGCCAGCAGCGAACAAAGACCGGGGGGGCGAGAGACCCAGTACTTC,CASSEQRPGGRETQYF
.,TRBV28,TRBD1,TRBJ1-3,TGTGCCAGCAGTTCCGGACAGGGGGCTACTGGAAACACCATATATTTT,CASSSGQGATGNTIYF
.,TRBV7-3,.,TRBJ2-3,TGTGCCAGCAGCGCGGGTCGGGGAGCGACAGATACGCAGTATTTT,CASSAGRGATDTQYF
.,TRBV21-1,.,TRBJ1-1,TGTGCCAGCAGCAACCTAGGTTTTTGCACTGAAGCTTTCTTT,CASSNLGFCTEAFF
once,TRBV4-1,TRBD1,TRBJ1-2,TGCGCCAGCAGCCAAGAGCCGGGACAGGCCTATGGCTACACCTTC,CASSQEPGQAYGYTF
few,TRBV27,TRBD1,TRBJ2-7,TGTGCCAGCAGTGGCGGGACAGGGCACTCCTACGAGCAGTACTTC,CASSGGTGHSYEQYF
.,TRBV13,.,TRBJ2-3,TGTGCCAGCAGGAGAGTCCCCGGGGATACGCAGTATTTT,CASRRVPGDTQYF
.,TRBV15,TRBD1,TRBJ2-7,TGTGCCACCAGCAGAGGAGGACAGGGGGCAAGTGAGCAGTACTTC,CATSRGGQGASEQYF
few,TRBV12-3/TRBV12-4,TRBD2,TRBJ2-1,TGTGCCAGCAAATCGGGGGGGCGAGACAATGAGCAGTTCTTC,CASKSGGRDNEQFF
.,TRBV15,TRBD1,TRBJ2-7,TGTGCCACCAGCATCCGGGACAGGGACTACGGGCAGTACTTC,CATSIRDRDYGQYF
.,TRBV29-1,.,TRBJ1-1,TGCAGCGTTGTACGGGCGAACACTGAAGCTTTCTTT,CSVVRANTEAFF
many,TRBV3-1,.,TRBJ2-5,TGTGCCAGCAGCCCCAGGTACCAAGAGACCCAGTACTTC,CASSPRYQETQYF
.,TRBV7-2,.,TRBJ2-2,TGTGCCAGCAGCTTAGATTCCGGGGCCGGGGAGCTGTTTTTT,CASSLDSGAGELFF
few,TRBV7-2,.,TRBJ2-7,TGTGCCAGCAGCCCCCTCGTGGGGGGCTCCTACGAGCAGTACTTC,CASSPLVGGSYEQYF
.,TRBV28,.,TRBJ1-3,TGTGCCAGCAGCCTGGATCGGGGGAGTAACACCATATATTTT,CASSLDRGSNTIYF
few,TRBV9,.,TRBJ2-7,TGTGCCAGCAGCGTAGTTCCGGGAGTGACCTACGAGCAGTACTTC,CASSVVPGVTYEQYF
.,TRBV11-3,.,TRBJ2-1,TGTGCCAGCAGCCAGGACAGAAGTGAGCAGTTCTTC,CASSQDRSEQFF
.,TRBV27,TRBD2,TRBJ2-3,TGTGCCAGCAGTTCCAGACTAGCGAGCACAGATGCGCAGTATTTT,CASSSRLASTDAQYF